These 6 T cell receptor beta chains came from one sample sequenced in a study of T cell changes during pregnancy in multiple sclerosis. Repertoires were generated with immunoSEQ multiplex PCR, while TCRdb's copy carries only in-frame clones and drops some. Among 50,000 to 70,000 clones listed, roughly 91% were seen once. Specimen: CD8+ T cells from peripheral blood mononuclear cells, collected before pregnancy. The receptors were sampled from a female donor with multiple sclerosis, enrolled in a pregnancy study.

Notes on this clone: At one end, the junction sequence differs from germline, possibly due to a read error. This chain links TRBV2 with TRBJ2-7, with a weak D call TRBD1 (6 bases). Germline assignment: CDR1 SNHLY and CDR2 FYNNEI. The CDR3 is 13 residues long. This chain's CDR3 is CASSEGLGTSESF. The CDR3 region has the DNA TGTGCCAGCAGTGAGGGTCTAGGGACATCTGAGTCCTTC.

The rearrangement uses TRBV13 and TRBJ1-1, with TRBD1 identical over 9 bases. The CDR3 contains 15 residues. Trimming at V came to 5 bases and at J to 1 base, leaving 5 bases not matched to a gene. The germline V gene has CDR1 PRHDT and CDR2 FYEKMQ (reference sequence). In DNA form, the CDR3 reads TGTGCCAGCAGCACGGGACAGGGTTGGAACACTGAAGCTTTCTTT. This encodes CASSTGQGWNTEAFF.

This chain connects TRBV5-6 to TRBJ2-7, with D possibly being TRBD1 (5 bases). The germline V gene encodes CDR1 SGHDT and CDR2 YYEEEE. This CDR3 contains 13 residues. The ends were cut back, 0 bases at V and 4 bases at J, with 8 bases in the middle. This CDR3 is CASSLGQSYEQYF. The CDR3 DNA reads as TGTGCCAGCAGCTTGGGACAGTCGTACGAGCAGTACTTC.

V gene TRBV4-1 combines with J gene TRBJ2-7, with 9 bases matching TRBD1. The CDR3 contains 17 residues. Germline V gene lookup returns CDR1 MGHRA and CDR2 YSYEKL. Trimming at V came to 0 bases and at J to 3 bases, leaving 9 bases not matched to a gene. In nucleotides, the CDR3 is TGCGCCAGCAGCCAAGAAAGAGCCGGGACAGGGCGCTACGAGCAGTACTTC. Encoded protein: CASSQERAGTGRYEQYF.

The J gene is TRBJ1-2, the V gene TRBV5-8; a weak D match, TRBD1 (5 bases). The CDR3 runs to 15 residues. Germline V lookup: CDR1 SGHTS, CDR2 YDEGEE. V was trimmed by 4 bases and J by 1 base, leaving 14 bases between them. CDR3 sequence reads: CASSGRDYLNYGYTF. CDR3 DNA sequence: TGTGCCAGCAGCGGGAGGGACTACCTTAACTATGGCTACACCTTC.

The J gene is TRBJ1-2, the V gene TRBV7-9, with a possible D match to TRBD1 (5 bases). Germline CDR1 and CDR2: SEHNR and FQNEAQ (reference sequence). Trimming shortened V by 5 bases and J by 8 bases, and 18 bases separated the two germline ends. CDR3 length: 14 residues. CDR3 sequence reads: CASSPGISAKGYTF. The CDR3 bases are TGTGCCAGCAGCCCAGGGATCAGTGCGAAGGGCTACACCTTC.